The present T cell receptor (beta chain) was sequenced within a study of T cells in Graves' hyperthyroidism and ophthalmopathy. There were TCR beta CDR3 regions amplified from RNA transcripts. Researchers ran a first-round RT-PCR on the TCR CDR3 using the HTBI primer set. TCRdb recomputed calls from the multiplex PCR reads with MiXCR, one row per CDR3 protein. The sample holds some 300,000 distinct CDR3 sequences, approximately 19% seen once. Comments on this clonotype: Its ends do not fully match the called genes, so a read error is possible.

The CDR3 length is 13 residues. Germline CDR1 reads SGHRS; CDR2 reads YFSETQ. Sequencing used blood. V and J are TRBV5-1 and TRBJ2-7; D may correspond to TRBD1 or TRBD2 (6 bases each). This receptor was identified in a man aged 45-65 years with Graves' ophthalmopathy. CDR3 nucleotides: TGTGCCAGCAGACTCTGGGGGGCAAAAGAGCAGTACTTC. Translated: CASRLWGAKEQYF. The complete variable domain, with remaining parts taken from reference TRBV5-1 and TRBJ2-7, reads KAGVTQTPRYLIKTRGQQVTLSCSPISGHRSVSWYQQTPGQGLQFLFEYFSETQRNKGNFPGRFSGRQFSNSRSEMNVSTLELGDSALYLCASRLWGAKEQYFGPGTRLTVT.